This T cell receptor (beta chain) was recovered during a study of cytomegalovirus exposure and HLA in healthy donors. Study-wide results and limits: Some segments of the V type, notably TRBV6-2 and TRBV6-3, were excluded as indistinguishable.

On this clone: Its target is unknown.

This PCR relied on a set of 60 Vbeta primers and 13 Jbeta primers. Assay: immunoSEQ multiplex PCR; the TCRdb copy retains only in-frame clones and omits some. The sample lists approximately 150,000 clones, more than 70% occurring once. The CDR3 spans 15 residues. V gave up 5 bases and J gave up 4 bases; unmatched junction bases: 8. CDR1 and CDR2 (germline): MGHRA, YSYEKL. What was sequenced was PBMCs. V is TRBV4-1 and J is TRBJ1-5; the match to TRBD1 covers 7 bases. This clonotype was sampled from a male donor in good health and CMV-seronegative. In DNA, the CDR3 is TGCGCCAGCAGCGACCCGACAGGGCGTAATCAGCCCCAGCATTTT. This translates into CASSDPTGRNQPQHF.